These 23 T cell receptor beta chains came from one sample sequenced in a study of blood T cell repertoires in COVID-19. Profiled with immunoSEQ multiplex PCR; TCRdb holds only in-frame clones, not every one. Of more than 200,000 clones listed, around 85% are singletons. Material for sequencing was peripheral blood. All receptors derive from a man aged 40-49 years with acute or convalescent COVID-19.

The chain recombines TRBV27 with TRBJ2-7, with 8 bases that match TRBD2. V shed 5 bases, J shed 2 bases, and the junction held 5 bases outside the gene matches. The CDR3 is made up of 14 amino acids. Germline V lookup: CDR1 MNHEY, CDR2 SMNVEV (reference sequence). CDR3 DNA: TGTGCCAGCAGTCGACTAGCGAGAGCCTACGAGCAGTACTTC. It translates to CASSRLARAYEQYF.

The J gene is TRBJ1-1, the V gene TRBV18; 10 nucleotides align to TRBD1. V dropped 1 base and J dropped 0; count of bases not matched to a gene: 2. CDR1 and CDR2 (germline): KGHSH, LQKENI. The CDR3 runs 16 residues. In nucleotides, the CDR3 is TGTGCCAGCTCACCACGGGGACAGGGGATGAACACTGAAGCTTTCTTT. This translates into CASSPRGQGMNTEAFF.

The chain uses TRBV11-2 and TRBJ2-7; weak D call: TRBD2 (6 bases). The germline V and J ends were trimmed by 0 bases and 7 bases, with 10 bases remaining between them. Germline loops: CDR1 SGHAT, CDR2 FQNNGV. The CDR3 runs to 13 residues. The CDR3 bases are TGTGCCAGCAGCTTAGATCGGGAGAGGGAGCAGTACTTC. Translation: CASSLDREREQYF.

This sequence joins TRBV27 and TRBJ1-6; 9 nucleotides line up with TRBD1. Looked up from germline, CDR1 is MNHEY and CDR2 is SMNVEV (reference sequence). The length of the CDR3 is 15 residues. Trimming removed 3 bases from V and 8 bases from J; junction bases left unmatched: 5. CDR3 region: CASSFTGGADSPLHF. Written as DNA, the CDR3 is TGTGCCAGCAGTTTTACAGGGGGCGCGGATTCACCCCTCCACTTT.

The chain links TRBV5-6 to TRBJ2-2, with D perhaps TRBD2 (5 bases). The germline V gene has CDR1 SGHDT and CDR2 YYEEEE. The V end lost 1 base, the J end lost 1 base, and 11 bases lay between the germline ends. This CDR3 is built from 16 residues. The CDR3 is CASSLRGPLNTGELFF. CDR3 nucleotide sequence: TGTGCCAGCAGCTTGAGAGGGCCCTTGAACACCGGGGAGCTGTTTTTT.

The CDR3 spells CASSLPTGAGELFF. The DNA of the CDR3 is TGCGCCAGCAGCTTACCGACAGGGGCCGGGGAGCTGTTTTTT. The chain is built from TRBV5-1 and TRBJ2-2, with TRBD1 identical over 8 bases. With 2 bases clipped from V and 6 bases from J, the junction kept 3 bases outside the gene matches. Germline V lookup: CDR1 SGHRS, CDR2 YFSETQ. This CDR3 is built from 14 residues.

This clone was seen only once. The V gene is TRBV5-8, the J gene TRBJ2-7; 10 bases map to TRBD2. Germline assignment: CDR1 SGHTS and CDR2 YDEGEE. The J segment lost 7 bases and the V segment lost 0 bases, leaving 10 bases of the junction unmatched. This CDR3 has 16 residues. The CDR3 protein is CASSLELSSGSWEQYF. The CDR3 DNA follows: TGTGCCAGCAGCTTGGAATTGTCTAGCGGGAGTTGGGAGCAGTACTTC.

The chain joins TRBV6-5 to TRBJ1-2; 8 bases match TRBD1. Germline V gene data show CDR1 as MNHEY and CDR2 as SVGAGI. The CDR3 is made up of 15 amino acids. The J segment lost 4 bases and the V segment lost 2 bases, leaving 6 bases of the junction unmatched. The CDR3 spells CASSYPGQGPYGYTF. CDR3 sequence (DNA): TGTGCCAGCAGTTACCCTGGACAGGGCCCCTATGGCTACACCTTC.

This chain joins TRBV30 and TRBJ2-3; D is unresolved. The CDR3 is 12 residues long. Per germline, CDR1 GTSNPN and CDR2 SVGIG (reference sequence). V shed 0 bases and J shed 6 bases, with 7 bases lying between them. The chain's CDR3 is CAWSVNSDTQYF. CDR3 coding DNA: TGTGCCTGGAGTGTTAACTCGGATACGCAGTATTTT.

This chain uses TRBV7-2 with TRBJ2-5; D ambiguous. The CDR3 contains 17 residues. The ends were cut back, 5 bases at V and 3 bases at J, with 22 bases in the middle. Germline V gene lookup returns CDR1 SGHTA and CDR2 FQGNSA. CDR3 coding DNA: TGTGCCAGCAGCCCCCGTGGTGGTGGCATACCTGAAGAGACCCAGTACTTC. Translated, it gives CASSPRGGGIPEETQYF.

The chain carries TRBV5-1 and TRBJ1-2, with 11 bases aligning to TRBD1. Looked up from germline, CDR1 is SGHRS and CDR2 is YFSETQ. Trimming at V came to 4 bases and at J to 1 base, leaving 3 bases not matched to a gene. This CDR3 spans 15 amino acids. This chain's CDR3 is CASSPGQGGNYGYTF. CDR3 DNA: TGCGCCAGCAGCCCGGGACAGGGGGGTAACTATGGCTACACCTTC.

This chain uses TRBV7-6 with TRBJ1-5, with 8 positions matching TRBD1. J was trimmed by 9 bases and V by 5 bases; bases with no gene match: 15. Per the germline V gene, CDR1 is SGHVS and CDR2 is FNYEAQ. The CDR3 consists of 16 residues. The CDR3 sequence: CASSAKTGAALGPQHF. CDR3 nucleotide sequence: TGTGCCAGCAGCGCGAAGACAGGGGCCGCCCTGGGGCCCCAGCATTTT.

The chain carries TRBV10-3 and TRBJ2-5; 12 positions match TRBD2. The CDR3 covers 15 residues. The ends lost 6 bases at V and 5 bases at J; junction bases unmatched: 7. Germline lookup yields CDR1 ENHRY and CDR2 SYGVKD. The CDR3, as DNA: TGTGCCATCAGCGCCACTAGCGGGAGGAGGGAGACCCAGTACTTC. Translating gives CAISATSGRRETQYF.

This rearrangement joins TRBV30 to TRBJ2-2; 8 nucleotides match TRBD2. Germline V gene lookup returns CDR1 GTSNPN and CDR2 SVGIG (reference sequence). The CDR3 has 15 residues. The junction had 10 bases not matched to a gene; V was cut back by 3 bases and J by 7 bases. DNA for the CDR3: TGTGCCTGGAGAAGACTAGCGATGGGAGGCGGGGAGCTGTTTTTT. Its protein product is CAWRRLAMGGGELFF.

This rearrangement joins TRBV30 to TRBJ2-5, with TRBD2 identical over 8 bases. The CDR3 is 13 residues long. The ends lost 5 bases at V and 5 bases at J; junction bases unmatched: 7. The germline CDR1 and CDR2 sequences are GTSNPN and SVGIG (reference sequence). The CDR3 coding sequence is TGTGCCTGGGCCCCGGGGGGGAGGGAGACCCAGTACTTC. It encodes CAWAPGGRETQYF.

The rearrangement uses TRBV30 and TRBJ2-5, with D possibly being TRBD1 (6 bases). There are 14 residues in the CDR3. Germline V lookup: CDR1 GTSNPN, CDR2 SVGIG (reference sequence). Trimming shortened V by 4 bases and J by 2 bases, and 14 bases separated the two germline ends. CDR3 nucleotides: TGTGCCTGGAACTTTTTGGGGGCACAAGAGACCCAGTACTTC. Amino acids: CAWNFLGAQETQYF.

The chain carries TRBV4-2 and TRBJ2-3, with TRBD2 matching 11 bases. From germline, CDR1 is LGHNA and CDR2 YNFKEQ. Losses at the gene ends were 1 base for V and 5 bases for J; bases not matched to a gene: 2. CDR3 length equals 15 residues. CDR3 in DNA: TGTGCCAGCAGCCAAGTAACTAGCGGGGGAGATACGCAGTATTTT. Translation gives CASSQVTSGGDTQYF.

V and J are TRBV4-1 and TRBJ2-2; 11 bases match TRBD1. The CDR3 extends over 16 amino acids. The germline V gene encodes CDR1 MGHRA and CDR2 YSYEKL. J gave up 7 bases and V 3 bases, and 7 bases lay outside the gene matches. The CDR3 bases are TGCGCCAGCAGCCAGCCGGACAGGGGGCATCACGGGGAGCTGTTTTTT. It yields the protein CASSQPDRGHHGELFF.

This chain uses TRBV18 with TRBJ1-1; no definite D call. Trimming took off 4 bases at V and 1 base at J, with 10 bases between the two ends. The germline CDR1 and CDR2 sequences are KGHSH and LQKENI. The CDR3 length is 14 residues. The CDR3 nucleotides read TGTGCCAGCTCACTAAACGCGGCGAACACTGAAGCTTTCTTT. Its translation: CASSLNAANTEAFF. Complete variable domain (other parts from reference TRBV18 and TRBJ1-1): NAGVMQNPRHLVRRRGQEARLRCSPMKGHSHVYWYRQLPEEGLKFMVYLQKENIIDESGMPKERFSAEFPKEGPSILRIQQVVRGDSAAYFCASSLNAANTEAFFGQGTRLTVV.

This clone was detected only a few times. V and J are TRBV5-1 and TRBJ2-2, with 10 bases identical to TRBD2. The CDR3 spans 18 residues. In germline, CDR1 is SGHRS, CDR2 YFSETQ. V lost 0 bases to trimming and J lost 3 bases; unmatched junction nucleotides: 8. Here the CDR3 reads CASSLGSGGIPDTGELFF. The CDR3 DNA is TGCGCCAGCAGCTTGGGTAGCGGGGGGATCCCCGACACCGGGGAGCTGTTTTTT. The complete variable domain, with remaining parts taken from reference TRBV5-1 and TRBJ2-2, reads KAGVTQTPRYLIKTRGQQVTLSCSPISGHRSVSWYQQTPGQGLQFLFEYFSETQRNKGNFPGRFSGRQFSNSRSEMNVSTLELGDSALYLCASSLGSGGIPDTGELFFGEGSRLTVL.

The chain combines TRBV10-1 with TRBJ1-4, with 7 positions matching TRBD1. The CDR3 runs to 13 residues. V lost 4 bases to trimming and J lost 8 bases; unmatched junction nucleotides: 4. CDR1 and CDR2 from the germline V gene are WNHNN and SYGVQD (reference sequence). CDR3 in amino acids: CASSGQGREKLFF. DNA of the CDR3: TGCGCCAGCAGTGGACAGGGCCGCGAAAAACTGTTTTTT.

The rearrangement uses TRBV27 and TRBJ1-5; TRBD1 aligns across 12 bases. Germline CDR1 and CDR2: MNHEY and SMNVEV (reference sequence). The V gene end was trimmed by 5 bases and the J gene end by 4 bases; junction bases not matched to a gene: 9. CDR3 length: 17 amino acids. Written as DNA, the CDR3 is TGTGCCAGCAGTCCATGGGGACAGGGGGCCGGTAATCAGCCCCAGCATTTT. Translation gives CASSPWGQGAGNQPQHF.

The CDR3 DNA sequence: TGTGCCAGCAGCCAATCTGGGCTCAGGGTAAAGTCTGAAGCTTTCTTT. It is translated as CASSQSGLRVKSEAFF. V is TRBV14 and J is TRBJ1-1; maybe TRBD1 (5 bases). V dropped 2 bases and J dropped 6 bases, with 19 bases sitting between them. This CDR3 is built from 16 residues. Germline V gene lookup returns CDR1 SGHDN and CDR2 FVKESK.